The rows below give T cell receptor beta chains drawn from one sample of a study of patients and donors after allogeneic stem cell transplantation. MiXCR, run by TCRdb on the RT-PCR reads, gives a single entry per CDR3 protein. The profile shows approximately 170,000 distinct CDR3 sequences, approximately 28% of them singletons. Sequencing was done on a sample of blood, either unsorted or a sorted T cell fraction (not recorded which). These TCRs come from a human donor who was either an allogeneic HSCT recipient or a stem cell or donor lymphocyte infusion donor (not recorded which). It is not recorded whose cells these are; they may come from a transplant donor. Each CDR3 is given with its conserved first and last residue. A D gene is named only where the DNA matches it firmly. Size values are once, few and many counts, or a class for expanded clones, and some rows have none.

J gene	V gene	clone size	D gene	CDR3 DNA	CDR3 protein
TRBJ1-1	TRBV20-1	few	NA	TGCAGTGCTTACTACCCGGGGAACACTGAAGCTTTCTTT	CSAYYPGNTEAFF
TRBJ2-5	TRBV18	NA	NA	TGTGCCAGCTCATATACTAGTGTGGAGACCCAGTACTTC	CASSYTSVETQYF
TRBJ1-2	TRBV4-3	many	NA	TGCGCCAGCAGCCAAGATAGGGAGGTCGAGTATGGCTACACCTTC	CASSQDREVEYGYTF
TRBJ2-1	TRBV12-3/TRBV12-4	few	TRBD2	TGTGCCAGCAGTTTAGCTAGCGGGGACAATGAGCAGTTCTTC	CASSLASGDNEQFF
TRBJ1-5	TRBV20-1	few	NA	TGCAGTGCTAGCGGAGGCGGAAAATTCCAGCCCCAGCATTTT	CSASGGGKFQPQHF
TRBJ2-7	TRBV4-3	few	NA	TGCGCCAGCAGCCAAGATCCGGCCATGGTGCGCGAGCAGTACTTC	CASSQDPAMVREQYF
TRBJ2-7	TRBV6-1	NA	TRBD1	TGTGCCAGCGGGACAGGGACCTACGAGCAGTACTTC	CASGTGTYEQYF
TRBJ1-3	TRBV5-1	few	NA	TGCGCCAGCAGCGAACAGACGGGAGGAAACACCATATATTTT	CASSEQTGGNTIYF
TRBJ2-7	TRBV29-1	many	TRBD1	TGCAGCGTTGCGACAGGGGGCGAGCAGTACTTC	CSVATGGEQYF
TRBJ1-5	TRBV12-3/TRBV12-4	NA	TRBD1	TGTGCCAGCACCTGGACAGGGGAAGGAGGTCAGCCCCAGCATTTT	CASTWTGEGGQPQHF
TRBJ2-7	TRBV5-6	NA	NA	TGTGCCAGCAGCCCCGGGATTCCAGGCTACGAGCAGTACTTC	CASSPGIPGYEQYF
TRBJ2-1	TRBV24-1	few	NA	TGTGCCACCAGTGATTTTGTTGGGTCTCCGCAGTTCTTC	CATSDFVGSPQFF
TRBJ2-7	TRBV6-5	few	NA	TGTGCCAGCAAGCCCCTGGGCGTTAGGAGCTCCTACGAGCAGTACTTC	CASKPLGVRSSYEQYF
TRBJ1-1	TRBV25-1	few	NA	TGTGCCAGCAGTGGGGGCAGGGTTAACACTGAAGCTTTCTTT	CASSGGRVNTEAFF
TRBJ2-1	TRBV3-1	NA	TRBD2	TGTGCCAGCAGCCAAGATTGGGACTATTTCACTTTCTTC	CASSQDWDYFTFF
TRBJ2-7	TRBV5-1	once	NA	TGCGCCAGCAGCTCTTGGGACCCTTACTACGAGCAGTACTTC	CASSSWDPYYEQYF
TRBJ2-1	TRBV7-9	NA	TRBD2	TGTGCCAGCGTACGGCTAGCGGGGGAAGGGGAGCAGTTCTTC	CASVRLAGEGEQFF
TRBJ2-3	TRBV20-1	few	NA	TGCAGTGCTGCGGACTCCCGGGGAGATACGCAGTATTTT	CSAADSRGDTQYF
TRBJ1-2	TRBV6-5	few	NA	TGTGCCAGCAGTTACTCAGGCAGGGACTACTATGGCTACACCTTC	CASSYSGRDYYGYTF
TRBJ2-3	TRBV6-5	NA	NA	TGTGCCAGCAGTTTGGGGGTCGGGACAGATACGCAGTATTTT	CASSLGVGTDTQYF
TRBJ1-1	TRBV30	many	NA	TGTGCCTGGAGTCGACAAGTTGAAGCTTTCTTT	CAWSRQVEAFF
TRBJ2-1	TRBV10-3	NA	NA	TGTGCCATCAGGAGGCCCTGGCGCGGAAGGAGCAGTGGGGTTTACAATGAGCAGTTCTTC	CAIRRPWRGRSSGVYNEQFF
TRBJ1-4	TRBV7-9	NA	NA	TGTGCCAGCAGCCCGTTTAGGTCCGGTGAAAAACTGTTTTTT	CASSPFRSGEKLFF
TRBJ2-1	TRBV27	NA	NA	TGTGCCAGCACCCAATGGGGAGTTAATGAGCAGTTCTTC	CASTQWGVNEQFF
TRBJ2-4	TRBV10-3	NA	TRBD2	TGTGCCAGCCGAGCGGGAGGGGAGCGAAACATTCAGTACTTC	CASRAGGERNIQYF
TRBJ2-1	TRBV10-3	few	NA	TGTGCCATCAGTTGGGACAACTACAATGAGCAGTTCTTC	CAISWDNYNEQFF
TRBJ2-7	TRBV2	NA	NA	TGTGCCAGCGGGAGAGGCTCCTACGAGCAGTACTTC	CASGRGSYEQYF
TRBJ1-5	TRBV11-3	large	NA	TGTGCCAGCAGCTTATTTCCAGGACGGCTTATCCGCAATCAGCCCCAGCATTTT	CASSLFPGRLIRNQPQHF
TRBJ2-6	TRBV6-5	few	NA	TGTGCCAGCAGTTACGTGCGGGCCTCTGGGGCCAACGTCCTGACTTTC	CASSYVRASGANVLTF
TRBJ1-1	TRBV2	NA	NA	TGTGCCAGCAGTGAATGGGACGGACAGATGAACACTGAAGCTTTCTTT	CASSEWDGQMNTEAFF
TRBJ2-7	TRBV12-3/TRBV12-4	once	TRBD2	TGTGCCAGCAGAGGGACTAGCGGGAGCCGCGAGCAGTACTTC	CASRGTSGSREQYF
TRBJ2-1	TRBV28	NA	NA	TGTGCCAGCAGTTTATGGGGGCGAAATGAGCAGTTCTTC	CASSLWGRNEQFF
TRBJ2-1	TRBV29-1	NA	NA	TGCAGCGTTGAACGTCCCCTCAAAGGGGATGAGCAGTTCTTC	CSVERPLKGDEQFF
TRBJ2-3	TRBV25-1	few	TRBD1	TGTGCCAGCAGTGAATTGCCCGGACAGGGCACAGATACGCAGTATTTT	CASSELPGQGTDTQYF
TRBJ1-5	TRBV24-1	many	NA	TGTGCCACCAGTGGCTCAGGGGTTCAGCCCCAGCATTTT	CATSGSGVQPQHF
TRBJ2-7	TRBV4-2	few	TRBD1	TGTGCCAGCAGCCCGGACGGGACAGGGATCTACGAGCAGTACTTC	CASSPDGTGIYEQYF
TRBJ1-5	TRBV12-3/TRBV12-4	NA	NA	TGTGCCAGCAGTTTGATAGAAATCCAGCCCCAGCATTTT	CASSLIEIQPQHF
TRBJ1-3	TRBV12-3/TRBV12-4	many	NA	TGTGCCAGCAGCTACAACTCTGGAAACACCATATATTTT	CASSYNSGNTIYF
TRBJ2-1	TRBV20-1	NA	NA	TGCAGTGCTAGGGAAGGGAGCTCCTACAATGAGCAGTTCTTC	CSAREGSSYNEQFF
TRBJ1-5	TRBV25-1	many	NA	TGTGCCAGCAGTGAACCCGGTCAGCCCCAGCATTTT	CASSEPGQPQHF
TRBJ2-7	TRBV29-1	NA	NA	TGCAGCGTTGAAGCCGGGACCTACGAGCAGTACTTC	CSVEAGTYEQYF
TRBJ1-3	TRBV12-3/TRBV12-4	NA	NA	TGTGCCAGCAGTTTCGGTGAGGGGAACACCATATATTTT	CASSFGEGNTIYF
TRBJ1-1	TRBV6-5	many	NA	TGTGCCAGCAGTTGGGACCCATTGGATACTGAAGCTTTCTTT	CASSWDPLDTEAFF
TRBJ2-7	TRBV5-6	NA	NA	TGTGCCAGCAGCTTGACCACCGCCTACGAGCAGTACTTC	CASSLTTAYEQYF
TRBJ1-3	TRBV18	NA	NA	TGTGCCAGCTCACCACCTGACAGCTCTGGAAACACCATATATTTT	CASSPPDSSGNTIYF
TRBJ2-1	TRBV7-8	NA	TRBD2	TGTGCCAGCAGCTTAGTGGTGGGAGGGAATGAGCAGTTCTTC	CASSLVVGGNEQFF
TRBJ2-2	TRBV27	few	TRBD2	TGTGCCAGCAGTTTGGTAGCGGGGTACCTTGCGAACACCGGGGAGCTGTTTTTT	CASSLVAGYLANTGELFF
TRBJ2-2	TRBV12-3/TRBV12-4	NA	NA	TGTGCCAGCAGATTGATGGGGACCGGGGAGCTGTTTTTT	CASRLMGTGELFF
TRBJ2-7	TRBV3-1	NA	TRBD2	TGTGCCAGCAGCCAGGATAGCGGGCCCTCCTACGAGCAGTACTTC	CASSQDSGPSYEQYF
TRBJ1-3	TRBV5-1	NA	TRBD1	TGCGCCAGCCGACCGACAGGGAGTGGAAACACCATATATTTT	CASRPTGSGNTIYF
TRBJ2-5	TRBV7-9	NA	NA	TGTGCCAGCAGCGTGGCTGTGGGAGGCGAGACCCAGTACTTC	CASSVAVGGETQYF
TRBJ1-5	TRBV2	NA	NA	TGTGCCAGCAGGGGCGGGGACGGCTTAATCAATCAGCCCCAGCATTTT	CASRGGDGLINQPQHF
TRBJ2-1	TRBV7-8	few	TRBD2	TGTGCCAGCAGCTCTGGACTAGCGGGGTTATACAATGAGCAGTTCTTC	CASSSGLAGLYNEQFF